The 4 T cell receptor beta chains below were found in one sample sequenced in a study of siplizumab effects on memory and regulatory T cells. Clones were read by immunoSEQ multiplex PCR, and TCRdb kept only the in-frame ones, dropping some. In the table there are tens of thousands of clones, over 75% of which are singletons. Sequenced material: naive CD8+ T cells sorted from blood. These receptor sequences come from a human donor in good health.

The chain carries TRBV6-5 and TRBJ1-1; 9 nucleotides agree with TRBD1. The germline V gene encodes CDR1 MNHEY and CDR2 SVGAGI. The V segment lost 1 base and the J segment 0 bases; nucleotides outside the gene matches: 3. CDR3 size: 16 residues. CDR3 bases: TGTGCCAGCAGTTACTACGGGACAGGGCTGAACACTGAAGCTTTCTTT. Its translation is CASSYYGTGLNTEAFF.

The chain employs TRBV7-9 and TRBJ2-7; the match to TRBD1 covers 9 bases. The J segment lost 7 bases and the V segment lost 7 bases, leaving 20 bases of the junction unmatched. This CDR3 is built from 17 residues. Germline values: CDR1 SEHNR, CDR2 FQNEAQ (reference sequence). The CDR3 sequence is CASTKPPTQGASGEQYF. CDR3 DNA: TGTGCCAGCACTAAGCCCCCCACACAGGGGGCCTCCGGGGAGCAGTACTTC.

The V call is TRBV15, the J call TRBJ2-5; D may be TRBD2 (6 bases). This CDR3 is built from 16 residues. Germline V gives CDR1 LNHNV, CDR2 YYDKDF (reference sequence). Trimming stripped 2 bases from V and 5 bases from J, with 18 bases between. The CDR3 DNA reads TGTGCCACCAGCAGACCCCTCGAGACTAGTGGTGAGACCCAGTACTTC. Translation gives CATSRPLETSGETQYF. The variable domain in full, with the rest retrieved from reference TRBV15 and TRBJ2-5, is DAMVIQNPRYQVTQFGKPVTLSCSQTLNHNVMYWYQQKSSQAPKLLFHYYDKDFNNEADTPDNFQSRRPNTSFCFLDIRSPGLGDTAMYLCATSRPLETSGETQYFGPGTRLLVL.

The CDR3 loop reads CASSASGGFYQPQHF. The CDR3 DNA sequence: TGTGCCAGCAGTGCCTCAGGGGGATTCTATCAGCCCCAGCATTTT. This chain links TRBV27 with TRBJ1-5; 7 bases match TRBD1. Germline V lookup: CDR1 MNHEY, CDR2 SMNVEV (reference sequence). Unmatched junction bases numbered 9, after V lost 5 bases and J lost 5 bases. The CDR3 totals 15 residues.